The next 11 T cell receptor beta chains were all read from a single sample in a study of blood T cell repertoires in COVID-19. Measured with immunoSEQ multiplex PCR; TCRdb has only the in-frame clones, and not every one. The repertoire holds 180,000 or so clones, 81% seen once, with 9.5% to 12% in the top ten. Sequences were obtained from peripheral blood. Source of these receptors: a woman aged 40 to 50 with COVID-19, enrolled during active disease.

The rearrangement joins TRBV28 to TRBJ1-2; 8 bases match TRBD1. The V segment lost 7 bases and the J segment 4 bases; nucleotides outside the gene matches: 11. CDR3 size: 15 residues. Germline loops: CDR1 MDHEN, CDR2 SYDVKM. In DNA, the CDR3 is TGTGCCAGCAACCCGACAGGGGAAGGACCCTATGGCTACACCTTC. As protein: CASNPTGEGPYGYTF.

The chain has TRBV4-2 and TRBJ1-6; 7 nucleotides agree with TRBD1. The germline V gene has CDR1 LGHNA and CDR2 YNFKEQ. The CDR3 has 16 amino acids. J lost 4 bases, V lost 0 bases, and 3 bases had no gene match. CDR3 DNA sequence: TGTGCCAGCAGCCAAGATGAGGGGGCTTATAATTCACCCCTCCACTTT. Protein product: CASSQDEGAYNSPLHF.

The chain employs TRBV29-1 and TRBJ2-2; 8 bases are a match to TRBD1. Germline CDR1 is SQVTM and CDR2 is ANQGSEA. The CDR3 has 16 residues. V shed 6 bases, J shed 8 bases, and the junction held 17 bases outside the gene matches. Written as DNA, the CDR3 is TGCAGCGTGGGGGGATCACAGGACAGGGCTATTGGGGAGCTGTTTTTT. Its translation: CSVGGSQDRAIGELFF.

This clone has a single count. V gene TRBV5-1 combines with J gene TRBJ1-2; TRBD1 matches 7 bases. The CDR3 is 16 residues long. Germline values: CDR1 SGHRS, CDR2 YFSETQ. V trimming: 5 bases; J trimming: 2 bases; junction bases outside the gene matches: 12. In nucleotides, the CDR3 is TGCGCCAGCAGGAGGGGGCGAGGGCAAACAAACTATGGCTACACCTTC. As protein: CASRRGRGQTNYGYTF.

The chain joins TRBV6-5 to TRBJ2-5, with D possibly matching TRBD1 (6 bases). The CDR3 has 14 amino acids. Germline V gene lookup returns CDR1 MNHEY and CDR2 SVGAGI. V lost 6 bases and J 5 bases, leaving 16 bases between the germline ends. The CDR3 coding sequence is TGTGCCAGCAGACAGGGCCGCCCCATGGAGACCCAGTACTTC. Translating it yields CASRQGRPMETQYF.

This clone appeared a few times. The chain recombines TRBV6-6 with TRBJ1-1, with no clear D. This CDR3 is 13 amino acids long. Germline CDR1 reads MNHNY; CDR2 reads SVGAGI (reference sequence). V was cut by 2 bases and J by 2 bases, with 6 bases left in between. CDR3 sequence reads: CASSYEANTEAFF. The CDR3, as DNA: TGTGCCAGCAGTTACGAGGCAAACACTGAAGCTTTCTTT.

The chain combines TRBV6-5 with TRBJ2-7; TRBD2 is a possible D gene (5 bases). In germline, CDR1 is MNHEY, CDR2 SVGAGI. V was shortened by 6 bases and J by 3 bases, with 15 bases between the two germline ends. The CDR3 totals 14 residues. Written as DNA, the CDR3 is TGTGCCAGCAGACACCCCCAGAGGGTCTACGAGCAGTACGTC. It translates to CASRHPQRVYEQYV.

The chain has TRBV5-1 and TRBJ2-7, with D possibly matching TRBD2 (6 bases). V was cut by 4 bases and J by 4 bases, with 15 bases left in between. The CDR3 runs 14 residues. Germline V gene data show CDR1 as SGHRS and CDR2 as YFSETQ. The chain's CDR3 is CASSSYGAGYEQYF. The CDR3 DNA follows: TGCGCCAGCAGCAGTTATGGGGCGGGGTACGAGCAGTACTTC.

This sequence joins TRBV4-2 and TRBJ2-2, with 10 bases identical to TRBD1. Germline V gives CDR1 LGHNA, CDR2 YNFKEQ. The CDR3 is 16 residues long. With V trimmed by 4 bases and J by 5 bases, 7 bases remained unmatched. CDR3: CASSRGQGGVTGELFF. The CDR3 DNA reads TGTGCCAGCAGCCGTGGACAGGGGGGGGTAACCGGGGAGCTGTTTTTT.

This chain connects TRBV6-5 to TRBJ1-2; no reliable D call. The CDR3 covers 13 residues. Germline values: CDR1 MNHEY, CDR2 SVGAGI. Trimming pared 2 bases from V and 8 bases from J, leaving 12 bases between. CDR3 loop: CASSYEWLSGYTF. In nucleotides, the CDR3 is TGTGCCAGCAGTTACGAATGGCTGTCCGGCTACACCTTC.

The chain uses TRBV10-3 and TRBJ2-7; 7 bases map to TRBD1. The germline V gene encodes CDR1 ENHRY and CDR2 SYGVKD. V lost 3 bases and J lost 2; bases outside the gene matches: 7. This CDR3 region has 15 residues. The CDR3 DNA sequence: TGTGCCATCAGTGAAACGGGGACAGCTACCTACGAGCAGTACGTC. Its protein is CAISETGTATYEQYV.